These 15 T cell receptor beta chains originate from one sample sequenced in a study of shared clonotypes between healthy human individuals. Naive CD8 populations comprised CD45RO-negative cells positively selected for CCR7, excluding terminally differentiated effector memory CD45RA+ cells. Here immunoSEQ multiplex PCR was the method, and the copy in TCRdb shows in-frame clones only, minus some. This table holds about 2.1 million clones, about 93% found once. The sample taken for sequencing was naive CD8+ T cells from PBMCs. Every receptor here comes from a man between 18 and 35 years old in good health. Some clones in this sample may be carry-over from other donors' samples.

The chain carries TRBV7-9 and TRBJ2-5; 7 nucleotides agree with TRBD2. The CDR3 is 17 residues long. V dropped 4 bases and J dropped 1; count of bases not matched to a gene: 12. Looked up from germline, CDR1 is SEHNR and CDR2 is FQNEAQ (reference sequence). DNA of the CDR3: TGTGCCAGCAGCTCAACGCCTCGGGACTACCCCCAAGAGACCCAGTACTTC. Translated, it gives CASSSTPRDYPQETQYF. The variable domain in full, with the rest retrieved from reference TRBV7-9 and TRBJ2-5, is DTGVSQNPRHKITKRGQNVTFRCDPISEHNRLYWYRQTLGQGPEFLTYFQNEAQLEKSRLLSDRFSAERPKGSFSTLEIQRTEQGDSAMYLCASSSTPRDYPQETQYFGPGTRLLVL.

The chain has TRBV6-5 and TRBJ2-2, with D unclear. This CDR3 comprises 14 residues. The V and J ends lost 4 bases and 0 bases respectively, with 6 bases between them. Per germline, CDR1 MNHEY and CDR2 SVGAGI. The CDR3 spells CASSSAPNTGELFF. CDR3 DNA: TGTGCCAGCAGTTCAGCCCCGAACACCGGGGAGCTGTTTTTT.

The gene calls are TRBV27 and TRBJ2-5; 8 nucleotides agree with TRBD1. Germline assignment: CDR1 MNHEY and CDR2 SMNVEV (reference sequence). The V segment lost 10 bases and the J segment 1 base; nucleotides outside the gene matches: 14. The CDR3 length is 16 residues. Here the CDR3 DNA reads TGTGCCACTCAAAGGCTGACAGGGGTCATCCAAGAGACCCAGTACTTC. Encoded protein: CATQRLTGVIQETQYF.

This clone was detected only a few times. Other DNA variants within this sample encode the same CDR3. CDR3 sequence reads: CASRRNTGELFF. The CDR3 region has the DNA TGTGCCAGCCGACGGAACACCGGGGAGCTGTTTTTT. The chain combines TRBV19 with TRBJ2-2; D gene ambiguous. The germline V gene encodes CDR1 LNHDA and CDR2 SQIVND (reference sequence). The CDR3 is 12 residues long. Trimming removed 9 bases at V and 1 base at J, with 6 bases between.

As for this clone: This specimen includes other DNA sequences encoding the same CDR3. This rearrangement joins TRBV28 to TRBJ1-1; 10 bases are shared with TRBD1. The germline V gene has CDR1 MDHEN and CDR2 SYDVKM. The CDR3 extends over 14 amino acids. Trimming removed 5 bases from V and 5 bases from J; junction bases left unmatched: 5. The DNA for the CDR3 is TGTGCCAGCAGTCCTGACAGGGGGCCTACTGAAGCTTTCTTT. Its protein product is CASSPDRGPTEAFF.

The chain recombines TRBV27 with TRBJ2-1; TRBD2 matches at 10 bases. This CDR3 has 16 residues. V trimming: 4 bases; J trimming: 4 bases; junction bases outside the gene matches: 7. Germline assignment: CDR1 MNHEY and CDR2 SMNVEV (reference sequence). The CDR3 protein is CASSSELAGMYNEQFF. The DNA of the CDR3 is TGTGCCAGCAGTTCCGAACTAGCGGGAATGTACAATGAGCAGTTCTTC.

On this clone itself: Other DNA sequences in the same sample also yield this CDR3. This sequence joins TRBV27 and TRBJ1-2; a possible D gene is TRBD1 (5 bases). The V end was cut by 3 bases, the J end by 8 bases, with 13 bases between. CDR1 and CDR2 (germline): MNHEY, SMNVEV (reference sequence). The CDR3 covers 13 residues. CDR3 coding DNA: TGTGCCAGCAGTTTGGGGGGTGCGGGAGGCTACACCTTC. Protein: CASSLGGAGGYTF.

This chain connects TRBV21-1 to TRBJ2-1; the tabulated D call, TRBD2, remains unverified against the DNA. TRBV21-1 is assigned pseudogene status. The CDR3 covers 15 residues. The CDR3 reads CASSKGPRAGNEQFF. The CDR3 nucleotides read TGTGCCAGCAGCAAAGGACCGCGGGCAGGAAATGAGCAGTTCTTC.

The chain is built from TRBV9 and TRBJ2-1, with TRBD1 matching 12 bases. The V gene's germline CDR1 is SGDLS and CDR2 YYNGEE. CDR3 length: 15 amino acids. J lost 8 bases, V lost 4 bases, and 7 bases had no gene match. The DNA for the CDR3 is TGTGCCAGCAGCCCTTCGGGACAGGGGGCGGATGAGCAGTTCTTC. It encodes CASSPSGQGADEQFF.

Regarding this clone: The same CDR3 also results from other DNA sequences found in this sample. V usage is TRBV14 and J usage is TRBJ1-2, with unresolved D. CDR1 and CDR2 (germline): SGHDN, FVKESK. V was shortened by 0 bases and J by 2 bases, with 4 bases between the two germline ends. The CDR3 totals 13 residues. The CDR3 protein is CASSQEQNYGYTF. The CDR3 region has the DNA TGTGCCAGCAGCCAAGAGCAAAACTATGGCTACACCTTC.

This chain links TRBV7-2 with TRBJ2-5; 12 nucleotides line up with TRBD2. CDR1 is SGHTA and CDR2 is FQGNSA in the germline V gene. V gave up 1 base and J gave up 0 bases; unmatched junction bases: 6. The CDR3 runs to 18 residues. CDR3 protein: CASSLGTSGIRYQETQYF. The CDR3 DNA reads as TGTGCCAGCAGCTTAGGGACTAGCGGGATACGTTACCAAGAGACCCAGTACTTC.

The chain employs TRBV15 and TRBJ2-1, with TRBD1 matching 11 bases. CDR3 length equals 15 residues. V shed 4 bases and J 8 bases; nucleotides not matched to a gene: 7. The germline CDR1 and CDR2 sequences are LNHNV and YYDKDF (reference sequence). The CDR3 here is CATSKGQGAGYEQFF. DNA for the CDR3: TGTGCCACCAGCAAAGGACAGGGGGCTGGATATGAGCAGTTCTTC.

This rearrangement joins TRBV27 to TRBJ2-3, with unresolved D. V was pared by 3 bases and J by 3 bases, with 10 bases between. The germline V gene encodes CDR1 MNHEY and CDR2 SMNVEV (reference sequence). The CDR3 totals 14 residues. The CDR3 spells CASSLGRVTDTQYF. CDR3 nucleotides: TGTGCCAGCAGTTTGGGAAGGGTAACAGATACGCAGTATTTT.

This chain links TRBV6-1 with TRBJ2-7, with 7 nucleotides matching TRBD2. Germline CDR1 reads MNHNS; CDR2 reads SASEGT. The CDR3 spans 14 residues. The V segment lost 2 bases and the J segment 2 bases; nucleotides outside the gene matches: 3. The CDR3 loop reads CASSEFGGAYEQYF. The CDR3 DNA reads TGTGCCAGCAGTGAATTTGGGGGGGCCTACGAGCAGTACTTC.

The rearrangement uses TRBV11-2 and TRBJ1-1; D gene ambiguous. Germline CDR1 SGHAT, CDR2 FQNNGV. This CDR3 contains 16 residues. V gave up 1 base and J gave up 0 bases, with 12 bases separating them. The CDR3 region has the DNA TGTGCCAGCAGCTTAGGTCTAGGAGGACTGAACACTGAAGCTTTCTTT. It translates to CASSLGLGGLNTEAFF.